Included here is one T cell receptor (beta chain) sequence, with context. Germline loops: CDR1 SGHRS, CDR2 YFSETQ. Trimming took 4 bases from V and 3 from J, leaving 16 bases between them. The CDR3 consists of 15 residues. These data belong to a study of blood T cell repertoires in COVID-19. Seattle enrolled patients during active infection and tracked them longitudinally. As handled by the study authors: By means of reference gene primer amplification, nucleated cell counts were estimated. Profiling relied on immunoSEQ multiplex PCR, and the TCRdb table lists in-frame clones only, not all of them. V, J and clone size are taken as reported in that table, and D and trimming were inferred from the DNA itself. The sample contains 300,000 to 350,000 clones, over 80% of which appear only once.

The V call is TRBV5-1, the J call TRBJ1-1, with D possibly TRBD1 on 5 matching bases. Material for sequencing was peripheral blood. The receptor was derived from a woman between 50 and 59 years old with COVID-19, enrolled during active disease. The CDR3 DNA reads TGCGCCAGCAGCCCGGGTCGGGGGTTGGACACTGAAGCTTTCTTT. Its protein product is CASSPGRGLDTEAFF.